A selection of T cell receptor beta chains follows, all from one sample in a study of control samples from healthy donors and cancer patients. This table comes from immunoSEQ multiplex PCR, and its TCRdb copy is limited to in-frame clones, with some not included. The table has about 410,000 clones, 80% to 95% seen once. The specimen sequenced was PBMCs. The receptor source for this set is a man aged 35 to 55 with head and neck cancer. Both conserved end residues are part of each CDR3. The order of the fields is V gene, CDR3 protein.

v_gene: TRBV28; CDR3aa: CASVAGTDYEQYF
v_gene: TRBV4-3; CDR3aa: CASSQDLGGEKLFF
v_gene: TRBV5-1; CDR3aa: CASSVGGSNTEAFF
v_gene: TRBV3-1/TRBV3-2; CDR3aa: CASSQEVGTDTIYF
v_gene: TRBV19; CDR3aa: CASSMGRTYNTYEQYF
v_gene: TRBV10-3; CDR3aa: CAISESQQSSNQPQHF
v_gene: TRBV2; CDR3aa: CASSGLAKQTLSTDTQYF
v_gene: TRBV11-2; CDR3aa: CASSLEAGGGPQHF
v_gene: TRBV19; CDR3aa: CASRGIATSQPQHF
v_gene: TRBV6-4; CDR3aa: CASSPTGITYEQYF
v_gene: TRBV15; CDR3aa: CATRTDVPGETQYF
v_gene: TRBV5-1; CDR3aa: CASSFGQGTYNEQFF
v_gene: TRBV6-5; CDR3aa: CASRTRDTQYF
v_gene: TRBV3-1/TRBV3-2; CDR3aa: CASRITGTGPPGVPGELFF
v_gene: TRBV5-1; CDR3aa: CASSRNPGQGPELGEKLFF
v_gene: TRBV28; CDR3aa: CASSLLDGVRGTGELFF
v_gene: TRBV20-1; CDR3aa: CSAKGTDGYTF
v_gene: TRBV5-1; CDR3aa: CASRPDDEKLFF
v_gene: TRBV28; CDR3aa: CASSLGGNTEAFF
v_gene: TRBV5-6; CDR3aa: CASSSQETQYF
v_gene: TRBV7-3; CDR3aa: CASSYSGSGYNEQFF
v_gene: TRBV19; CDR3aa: CASSIQGNTIYF
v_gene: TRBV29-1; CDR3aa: CSVEPGLAGGETQYF
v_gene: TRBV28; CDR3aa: CASSFGQGLGTEAFF
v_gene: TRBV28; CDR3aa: CASSRRRGVGRNQPQHF
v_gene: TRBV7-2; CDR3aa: CASSFSRITEAFF
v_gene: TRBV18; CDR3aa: CASSKTRDGDYNEQFF
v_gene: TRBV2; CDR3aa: CASRERENSPLHF
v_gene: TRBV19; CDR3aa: CASSIGGRIPPEGLFF
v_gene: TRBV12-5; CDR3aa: CASGLGSKVNEKLFF
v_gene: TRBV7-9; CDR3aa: CASSSSTGADTEAFF
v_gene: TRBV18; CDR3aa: CASSPRGSGGSYNEQFF
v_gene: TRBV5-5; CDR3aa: CASSSWGLGNTIYF
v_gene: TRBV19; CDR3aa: CASSMGGGGDYGYTF
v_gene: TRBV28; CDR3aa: CASSYIGGGSSYEQYF
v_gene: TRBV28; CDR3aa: CASRGSGSEAYNEQFF
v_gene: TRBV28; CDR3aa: CASTNEDGYTF
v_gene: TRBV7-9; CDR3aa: CASSPNALSYTF
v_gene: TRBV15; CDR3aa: CATTGQGVSSNQPQHF
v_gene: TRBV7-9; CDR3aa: CASSLGDRSLTEAFF
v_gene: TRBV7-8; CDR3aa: CASSLERVEWFF
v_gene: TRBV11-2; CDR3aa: CASSFGGTRLAGTTDTQYF
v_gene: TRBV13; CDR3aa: CASSRQGSNQPQHF
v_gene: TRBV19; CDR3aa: CARTFNLNTEAFF
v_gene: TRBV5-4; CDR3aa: CASSLDRWANEQFF
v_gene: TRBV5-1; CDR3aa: CASSPAVPHHEQFF
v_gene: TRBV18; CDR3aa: CASSPQTAFNEKLFF
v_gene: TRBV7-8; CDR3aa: CASSLGDRGGSYEQYF
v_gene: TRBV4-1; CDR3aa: CASSQDWAPRGSGELFF
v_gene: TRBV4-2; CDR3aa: CASSQTRDSWDTQYF
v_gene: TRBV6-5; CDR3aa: CASSFGRGKAFF
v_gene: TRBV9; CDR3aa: CASSTSGGSDEKLFF
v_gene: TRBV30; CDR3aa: CAFKAPSYNEQFF
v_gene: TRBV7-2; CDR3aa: CASSLNEETQYF
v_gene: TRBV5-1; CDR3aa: CASSTAGQLNEQFF
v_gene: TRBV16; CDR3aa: CASSQSGVATNEKLFF
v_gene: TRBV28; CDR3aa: CAAAGRTGELFF